Listed below are T cell receptor beta chains from one sample, sequenced in a study of Tregs in tolerant kidney transplant recipients. The data were produced by immunoSEQ multiplex PCR, yet TCRdb's version contains in-frame clones alone and is incomplete. Here the sample spans more than 70,000 clones, around nine tenths being singletons. The material sequenced was CD4+ T cells from blood (PBMCs), taken 24 months after the transplant. These receptors were obtained from a human patient who received a combined kidney and bone marrow transplant. Certain T cells may be donor cells from the graft. Each CDR3 is given with its conserved first and last residue. D genes are given only for firm matches. Clone size is shown for a subset of rows, as once, few, many or a class of expanded clone.

size	V	J	D	DNA	CDR3
NA	TRBV6-1	TRBJ2-7	NA	TGTGCCAGCAGTGATTTCGGGGCCTACGAGCAGTACTTC	CASSDFGAYEQYF
NA	TRBV7-2	TRBJ2-5	NA	TGTGCCAGCAGCTTAAATGGGCGGGGTGCCGAGACCCAGTACTTC	CASSLNGRGAETQYF
NA	TRBV6-1	TRBJ1-4	TRBD1	TGTGCCAGCAGGAGGGGACAGGGGGATGAAAAACTGTTTTTT	CASRRGQGDEKLFF
NA	TRBV9	TRBJ2-7	TRBD2	TGTGCCAGCAGCGTAGCGCCTAGCGGCTCCTACGAGCAGTACTTC	CASSVAPSGSYEQYF
NA	TRBV30	TRBJ2-3	NA	TGTGCCTGGAGTGGCGGGACCTCAAAAAATACAGATACGCAGTATTTT	CAWSGGTSKNTDTQYF
once	TRBV7-2	TRBJ2-7	NA	TGTGCCAGCAGCACCCCGGGACTCCCCTACGAGCAGTACTTC	CASSTPGLPYEQYF
once	TRBV5-4	TRBJ2-3	TRBD1	TGTGCCAGCAGCGGCGGACAGGTCTATACAGATACGCAGTATTTT	CASSGGQVYTDTQYF
NA	TRBV12-5	TRBJ1-3	NA	TGTGCTAGTGGTTTGCTCTCTTCTGGAAACACCATATATTTT	CASGLLSSGNTIYF
NA	TRBV18	TRBJ1-2	TRBD1	TGTGCCAGCTCACCCCCGGGACAGGCTAACTATGGCTACACCTTC	CASSPPGQANYGYTF
NA	TRBV19	TRBJ2-2	TRBD1	TGTGCCAGTAGTCTAGCAGGGGGTTGGGCCGGGGAGCTGTTTTTT	CASSLAGGWAGELFF
NA	TRBV4-2	TRBJ2-2	NA	TGTGCCAGCAGCCAAGACCGGAACGAGGCCGGGGAGCTGTTTTTT	CASSQDRNEAGELFF